This T cell receptor (beta chain) was recorded in a study of cytomegalovirus exposure and HLA in healthy donors. The PCR was carried out with 60 Vbeta primers and 13 Jbeta primers. Measured with immunoSEQ multiplex PCR; TCRdb has only the in-frame clones, and not every one. The data show approximately 100,000 clones, under 80% seen once. A word on this clone: Antigen unknown.

Study findings and constraints: Follow-up analysis found HLA locus-dependent TCR association rates, highest for DRB1 and lowest for HLA-C.

Looked up from germline, CDR1 is MNHEY and CDR2 is SMNVEV (reference sequence). V lost 3 bases, J lost 7 bases, and 16 bases lay in between. The CDR3 is 14 residues long. The sequence was collected from a woman aged 50 to 60 in good health and CMV-seropositive. The sequenced sample consisted of PBMCs. The genes are TRBV27 and TRBJ2-7; D possibly corresponds to TRBD2 (7 bases). CDR3 in amino acids: CASSFWAGEGEQYF. CDR3 nucleotide sequence: TGTGCCAGCAGTTTCTGGGCAGGGGAGGGAGAGCAGTACTTC.